This T cell receptor (beta chain) was captured by sequencing in a study of CD8 T cells in Susac syndrome. Sequencing of TCR beta was carried out in blood CD8+ and CD4+ T cells. Both CD4+ and CD8+ T cells were negatively isolated, and TEMRA cells underwent FACS enrichment. cDNA came from around 0.54 to 1 ug RNA primed by random hexamers. The authors amplified TCR beta CDR3 across 54 Vbeta and 13 Jbeta using immunoSEQ multiplex PCR. MiXCR, applied by TCRdb to the immunoSEQ multiplex PCR reads, yields one record per CDR3 protein. This sample carries 100,000 to 150,000 distinct CDR3 sequences, over 90% of them seen once, and the ten largest clones take approximately 0.29%. Trimming took 6 bases from V and 4 from J; bases not matched to a gene: 4. Looked up from germline, CDR1 is SEHNR and CDR2 is FQNEAQ (reference sequence). The CDR3 spans 13 residues. This clonotype turned up a few times.

The chain carries TRBV7-9 and TRBJ2-7; 9 bases fit TRBD1. Sequencing used CD8+ T cells from PBMCs. The source of this sequence is a human donor with multiple sclerosis. CDR3 DNA sequence: TGTGCCAGCAGGCTGACAGGGGGATACGAGCAGTACTTC. It yields the protein CASRLTGGYEQYF. Full variable domain (missing parts from reference TRBV7-9 and TRBJ2-7): DTGVSQNPRHKITKRGQNVTFRCDPISEHNRLYWYRQTLGQGPEFLTYFQNEAQLEKSRLLSDRFSAERPKGSFSTLEIQRTEQGDSAMYLCASRLTGGYEQYFGPGTRLTVT.